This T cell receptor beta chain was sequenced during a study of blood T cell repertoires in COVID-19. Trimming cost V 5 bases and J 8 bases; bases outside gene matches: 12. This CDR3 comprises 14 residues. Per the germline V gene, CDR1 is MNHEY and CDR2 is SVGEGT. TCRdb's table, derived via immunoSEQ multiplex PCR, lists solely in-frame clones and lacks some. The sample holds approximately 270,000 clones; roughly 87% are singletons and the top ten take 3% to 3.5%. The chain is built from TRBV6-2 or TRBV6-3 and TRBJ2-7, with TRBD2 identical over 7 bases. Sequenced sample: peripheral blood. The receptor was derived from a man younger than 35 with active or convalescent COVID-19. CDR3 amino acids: CASSPHRKGGQQYF. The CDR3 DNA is TGTGCCAGCAGTCCCCATCGAAAGGGAGGGCAGCAGTACTTC.